The 19 T cell receptor beta chains presented below share a single source sample, sequenced in a study of blood T cell repertoires in COVID-19. Here immunoSEQ multiplex PCR was the method, and the copy in TCRdb shows in-frame clones only, minus some. The table lists around 100,000 clones, 85% of them singletons. Material: peripheral blood. The source is a man between 40 and 49 years old with acute or convalescent COVID-19.

The J gene is TRBJ1-3, the V gene TRBV6-6; D is unresolved. There are 15 residues in the CDR3. Germline loops: CDR1 MNHNY, CDR2 SVGAGI (reference sequence). Trimming took off 2 bases at V and 0 bases at J, with 8 bases between the two ends. CDR3 sequence: CASSYGRDSGNTIYF. CDR3 in DNA: TGTGCCAGCAGTTACGGGCGGGACTCTGGAAACACCATATATTTT.

This clone was counted only a few times. V and J are TRBV6-5 and TRBJ1-5; 8 bases match TRBD1. V was clipped by 6 bases and J by 4 bases; unmatched bases: 8. The germline V gene has CDR1 MNHEY and CDR2 SVGAGI. The CDR3 extends over 15 amino acids. DNA for the CDR3: TGTGCCAGCAGCCCCGGACAGGGTAGGAATCAGCCCCAGCATTTT. Residues: CASSPGQGRNQPQHF.

This clone was observed a single time. The DNA for the CDR3 is TGTGCCAGCAGCCCTACTGCTCTCTCCTACAATGAGCAGTTCTTC. Its translation: CASSPTALSYNEQFF. The chain is built from TRBV7-3 and TRBJ2-1; D ambiguous. The V and J ends lost 5 bases and 0 bases respectively, with 11 bases between them. The CDR3 covers 15 residues. CDR1 SGHTA and CDR2 FQGTGA come from the germline V gene.

The V gene is TRBV9, the J gene TRBJ2-5; D remains ambiguous. Germline V gene data show CDR1 as SGDLS and CDR2 as YYNGEE. The CDR3 is 14 amino acids. V was clipped by 0 bases and J by 4 bases, with 10 bases between them. The CDR3 bases are TGTGCCAGCAGCGTAGCGTCGGGTCTAGAGACCCAGTACTTC. It encodes CASSVASGLETQYF.

The chain is built from TRBV13 and TRBJ1-2; D may be TRBD1 (5 bases). The CDR3 totals 17 residues. The germline gives CDR1 PRHDT, CDR2 FYEKMQ (reference sequence). V dropped 4 bases and J dropped 4 bases, with 22 bases sitting between them. The CDR3 DNA follows: TGTGCCAGCAGCTACCTACCCCCCGGACCCCAGGGCTATGGCTACACCTTC. The encoded protein is CASSYLPPGPQGYGYTF. The whole variable domain, filled in from reference TRBV13 and TRBJ1-2, reads AAGVIQSPRHLIKEKRETATLKCYPIPRHDTVYWYQQGPGQDPQFLISFYEKMQSDKGSIPDRFSAQQFSDYHSELNMSSLELGDSALYFCASSYLPPGPQGYGYTFGSGTRLTVV.

This chain uses TRBV15 with TRBJ2-2; weak D call: TRBD1 (5 bases). Germline assignment: CDR1 LNHNV and CDR2 YYDKDF (reference sequence). V lost 8 bases, J lost 3 bases, and 16 bases lay in between. The CDR3 runs to 15 residues. CDR3 sequence: CATRPQGRDTGELFF. The DNA for the CDR3 is TGTGCCACCCGCCCCCAGGGCCGGGACACCGGGGAGCTGTTTTTT.

The chain couples TRBV18 to TRBJ1-3; a weak D match, TRBD1 (5 bases). The CDR3 covers 14 residues. The germline V gene encodes CDR1 KGHSH and CDR2 LQKENI. V was shortened by 8 bases and J by 3 bases, with 14 bases between the two germline ends. The CDR3 DNA reads as TGTGCCAGCCAGGGAGGCACTGGTGGAAACACCATATATTTT. It translates to CASQGGTGGNTIYF.

V is TRBV11-2 and J is TRBJ2-3, with TRBD1 matching over 8 bases. Germline V gives CDR1 SGHAT, CDR2 FQNNGV. V shed 2 bases and J 2 bases; nucleotides not matched to a gene: 3. This CDR3 comprises 15 residues. CDR3 DNA: TGTGCCAGCAGCTTACAGGGGGCGGACACAGATACGCAGTATTTT. It encodes CASSLQGADTDTQYF.

The rearrangement uses TRBV5-6 and TRBJ2-7, with 11 positions matching TRBD1. V dropped 1 base and J dropped 4; count of bases not matched to a gene: 10. Germline CDR1 is SGHDT and CDR2 is YYEEEE. CDR3 size: 17 residues. In DNA, the CDR3 is TGTGCCAGCAGCTTGTATTTGTTCGGACAGGGGGCGTACGAGCAGTACTTC. Its protein product is CASSLYLFGQGAYEQYF.

The V and J genes are TRBV28 and TRBJ2-5; D might be TRBD2 (7 bases). The CDR3 is made up of 15 amino acids. Trimming left V 5 bases short and J 4 bases short, with 17 bases between. Germline values: CDR1 MDHEN, CDR2 SYDVKM. The CDR3 DNA reads TGTGCCAGCAGTCCCCATAGGGGGGGACTAGAGACCCAGTACTTC. Encoded protein: CASSPHRGGLETQYF.

This chain connects TRBV11-2 to TRBJ2-7; 7 bases match TRBD2. The CDR3 contains 14 residues. Germline CDR1 is SGHAT and CDR2 is FQNNGV. V shed 1 base and J 6 bases; nucleotides not matched to a gene: 6. The CDR3 is CASSLALTSVEQYF. CDR3 bases: TGTGCCAGCAGCTTAGCCCTAACTAGCGTCGAGCAGTACTTC.

The rearrangement links TRBV9 to TRBJ2-3, with 14 bases identical to TRBD2. Germline CDR1 and CDR2: SGDLS and YYNGEE. V was clipped by 2 bases and J by 6 bases; unmatched bases: 8. The CDR3 loop spans 17 amino acids. The CDR3 reads CASSVAGTSGSFDTQYF. The DNA for the CDR3 is TGTGCCAGCAGCGTGGCCGGGACTAGCGGGAGTTTCGATACGCAGTATTTT.

The chain is built from TRBV5-4 and TRBJ2-7, with D possibly TRBD1 on 6 matching bases. The germline CDR1 and CDR2 sequences are SGHNT and YYREEE (reference sequence). The CDR3 runs 16 residues. Trimming removed 0 bases from V and 2 bases from J, with 15 bases in between. The CDR3 reads CASSLGGGQGTYEQYF. The CDR3 DNA is TGTGCCAGCAGCTTGGGGGGTGGGCAGGGGACCTACGAGCAGTACTTC.

This clone appeared once. The chain's CDR3 is CASSPQPDRDIQYF. The CDR3 nucleotides read TGTGCCAGCAGCCCTCAACCCGACAGGGACATTCAGTACTTC. The chain combines TRBV9 with TRBJ2-4; 7 positions agree with TRBD1. This CDR3 has 14 amino acids. Germline V CDR1 and CDR2: SGDLS, YYNGEE. The J segment lost 8 bases and the V segment lost 4 bases, leaving 9 bases of the junction unmatched.

The rearrangement uses TRBV5-1 and TRBJ1-1; D not certain. This CDR3 is 14 amino acids long. Germline V gene sequence: CDR1 SGHRS, CDR2 YFSETQ. The ends were cut back, 3 bases at V and 5 bases at J, with 14 bases in the middle. In nucleotides, the CDR3 is TGCGCCAGCAGCTACTCCCGGGGTCGGACTGAAGCTTTCTTT. Translating it yields CASSYSRGRTEAFF.

The chain links TRBV5-3 to TRBJ2-7, with a tentative D call TRBD2 (5 bases). TRBV5-3 is labeled an ORF, and its function is uncertain. V dropped 3 bases and J dropped 0 bases, with 16 bases sitting between them. CDR3 length equals 16 residues. DNA of the CDR3: TGTGCCAGAAGCTCGTTCCGGGGTTGGAGCTCCTACGAGCAGTACTTC. Its protein product is CARSSFRGWSSYEQYF.

The rearrangement joins TRBV7-3 to TRBJ2-5; weak D call: TRBD2 (5 bases). Germline CDR1 reads SGHTA; CDR2 reads FQGTGA. Trimming took off 2 bases at V and 6 bases at J, with 16 bases between the two ends. This CDR3 has 15 residues. The CDR3 reads CASSLEGGPRKTQYF. The CDR3 DNA reads as TGTGCCAGCAGCTTAGAGGGCGGACCGAGGAAGACCCAGTACTTC.

The chain uses TRBV28 and TRBJ1-4; 7 bases map to TRBD1. With 7 bases clipped from V and 8 bases from J, the junction kept 7 bases outside the gene matches. Germline V CDR1 and CDR2: MDHEN, SYDVKM. The CDR3 is 13 amino acids. The CDR3 protein is CASTETGHEKLFF. The CDR3 bases are TGTGCCAGCACCGAGACAGGGCACGAAAAACTGTTTTTT.

This clone was counted between two and nine times. V and J are TRBV6-5 and TRBJ2-3; 8 bases align to TRBD1. V dropped 4 bases and J dropped 5; count of bases not matched to a gene: 8. The CDR3 runs to 15 residues. Germline V gene sequence: CDR1 MNHEY, CDR2 SVGAGI. The CDR3 spells CASSSSGQGRDTQYF. CDR3 in DNA: TGTGCCAGCAGTTCCTCAGGACAGGGTCGAGATACGCAGTATTTT.